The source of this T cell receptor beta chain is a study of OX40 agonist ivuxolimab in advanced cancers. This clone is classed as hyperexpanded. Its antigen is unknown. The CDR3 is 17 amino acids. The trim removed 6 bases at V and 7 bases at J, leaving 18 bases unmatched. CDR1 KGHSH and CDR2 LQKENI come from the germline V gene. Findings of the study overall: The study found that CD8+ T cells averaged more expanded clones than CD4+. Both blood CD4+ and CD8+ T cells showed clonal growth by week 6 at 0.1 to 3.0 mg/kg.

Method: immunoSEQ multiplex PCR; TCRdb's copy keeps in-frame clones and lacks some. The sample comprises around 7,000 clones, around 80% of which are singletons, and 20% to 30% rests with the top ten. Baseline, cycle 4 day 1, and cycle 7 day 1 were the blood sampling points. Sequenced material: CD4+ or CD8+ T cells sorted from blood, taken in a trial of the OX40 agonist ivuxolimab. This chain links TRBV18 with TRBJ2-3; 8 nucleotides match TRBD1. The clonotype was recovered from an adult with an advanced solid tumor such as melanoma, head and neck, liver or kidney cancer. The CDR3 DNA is TGTGCCAGCTCCCCCCGAGGACAGGGAACATCAGTGAATACGCAGTATTTT. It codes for CASSPRGQGTSVNTQYF.